Following are 2 T cell receptor beta chains from one sample sequenced in a study of cytomegalovirus exposure and HLA in healthy donors. The PCR used 60 Vbeta and 13 Jbeta primers. Repertoires were generated with immunoSEQ multiplex PCR, while TCRdb's copy carries only in-frame clones and drops some. The sample lists 90,000 to 110,000 clones; under 85% were seen once. Sequenced input: PBMCs. The receptor source for this set is a man aged 40-49 years in good health and CMV-seronegative.

The CDR3 sequence: CASRRDRGSTEAFF. The CDR3 nucleotides read TGTGCCAGCCGCCGGGACAGGGGTTCCACTGAAGCTTTCTTT. The genes are TRBV19 and TRBJ1-1; 10 bases align to TRBD1. From germline, CDR1 is LNHDA and CDR2 SQIVND (reference sequence). Trimming at V came to 9 bases and at J to 4 bases, leaving 8 bases not matched to a gene. The CDR3 extends over 14 amino acids.

CDR3: CAISPGQGMRGYTF. The CDR3 DNA is TGTGCCATCAGTCCGGGACAGGGGATGCGTGGCTACACCTTC. The chain recombines TRBV10-3 with TRBJ1-2, with 10 nucleotides matching TRBD1. Germline V gene data show CDR1 as ENHRY and CDR2 as SYGVKD. The CDR3 is 14 amino acids. J gave up 7 bases and V 5 bases, and 7 bases lay outside the gene matches.